Sequencing of this T cell receptor beta chain was carried out in a study of blood T cell repertoires in COVID-19. V was clipped by 2 bases and J by 0 bases; unmatched bases: 1. The CDR3 totals 14 residues. The germline V gene has CDR1 SGHNT and CDR2 YENEEA. Sequenced by immunoSEQ multiplex PCR; TCRdb stores in-frame clones only, minus some. The sample contains 150,000 to 200,000 clones, around 85% of which appear only once. The chain employs TRBV11-3 and TRBJ2-7, with TRBD2 matching 7 bases. The receptor's source is a human donor with acute or convalescent COVID-19. The donor label of this sample is uncertain. Sequenced: peripheral blood. For the CDR3, the DNA is TGTGCCAGCAGCTTACGGGGGGACTCCTACGAGCAGTACTTC. Protein product: CASSLRGDSYEQYF.